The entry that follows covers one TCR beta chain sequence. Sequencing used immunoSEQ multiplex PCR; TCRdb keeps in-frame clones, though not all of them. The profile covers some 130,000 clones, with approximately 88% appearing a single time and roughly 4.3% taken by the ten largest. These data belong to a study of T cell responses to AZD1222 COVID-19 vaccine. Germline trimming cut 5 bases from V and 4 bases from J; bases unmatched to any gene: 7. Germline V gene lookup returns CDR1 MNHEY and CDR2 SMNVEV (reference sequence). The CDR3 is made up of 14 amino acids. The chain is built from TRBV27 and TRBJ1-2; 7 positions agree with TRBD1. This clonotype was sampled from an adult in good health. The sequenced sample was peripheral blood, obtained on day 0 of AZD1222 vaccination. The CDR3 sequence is CASSPDRAGYGYTF. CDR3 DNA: TGTGCCAGCAGTCCCGACAGGGCGGGCTATGGCTACACCTTC.